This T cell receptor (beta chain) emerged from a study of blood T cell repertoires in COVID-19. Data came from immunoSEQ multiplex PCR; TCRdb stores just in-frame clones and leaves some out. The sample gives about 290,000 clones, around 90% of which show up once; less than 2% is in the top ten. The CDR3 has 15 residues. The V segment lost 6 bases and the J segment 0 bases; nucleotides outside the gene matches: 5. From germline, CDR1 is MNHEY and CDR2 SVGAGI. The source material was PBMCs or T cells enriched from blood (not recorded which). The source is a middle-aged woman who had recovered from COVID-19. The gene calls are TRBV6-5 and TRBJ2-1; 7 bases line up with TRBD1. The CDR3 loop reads CASRDRSLSYNEQFF. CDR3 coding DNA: TGTGCCAGCAGGGACAGGTCCCTCTCCTACAATGAGCAGTTCTTC.